The sequence of this TCR beta chain was determined in a study of patients and donors after allogeneic stem cell transplantation (dated by TCRdb to about 2020). Measured from the cysteine to the phenylalanine, the CDR3 is 14 residues long. Kept here is only the CDR3 DNA, which spans 42 bases and is read in frame from base 1. Looking up the germline V gene (reference sequence) yields CDR1 MNHEY and CDR2 SMNVEV. V was cut back by 5 bases and J by 7 bases, leaving a gap of 12 bases between them. This clonotype has a count of ten or more. This receptor's antigen is unknown. There are no base qualities to consult, and no much larger clone falls within one base. The library was made by RT-PCR. Sequencing took place on a NextSeq 550. In TCRdb, the public reads were trimmed at Q25 with fastp and aligned with MiXCR, with productive beta chains retained. Every distinct CDR3 protein forms one entry, paired with its most common genes and DNA. This sample lists some 880,000 distinct CDR3 sequences; roughly 18% were detected once. The ten largest account for 5% to 6.5% of the sample.

The material sequenced was blood, either unsorted or a sorted T cell fraction (not recorded which). The V and J segments used are TRBV27 and TRBJ1-6; the D gene identity is not certain. This TCR came from a human donor who was either an allogeneic HSCT recipient or a stem cell or donor lymphocyte infusion donor (not recorded which). It is not recorded whose cells these are; they may come from a transplant donor. The DNA sequence is TGTGCCAGCAGTCCTTGGGGTCCCAATTCACCCCTCCACTTT. This yields the protein CASSPWGPNSPLHF.